This TCR beta chain was identified during a study of blood T cell repertoires in COVID-19. Study-level information: Specimens from acute and convalescent COVID-19 originated in the United States, Italy and Spain.

Assay: immunoSEQ multiplex PCR; the TCRdb copy retains only in-frame clones and omits some. The sample consists of some 150,000 clones, over 85% of them appearing once. The CDR3 runs 17 residues. J lost 7 bases, V lost 2 bases, and 11 bases had no gene match. Germline CDR1 and CDR2: KGHSH and LQKENI. This sequence was found in a human donor in a cohort sampled during active COVID-19. The sequenced material came from peripheral blood. The rearrangement links TRBV18 to TRBJ1-5, with TRBD1 identical over 10 bases. The CDR3 loop is CASSPSDWGQGRQPQHF. The CDR3 coding sequence is TGTGCCAGCTCACCATCTGATTGGGGACAGGGGAGGCAGCCCCAGCATTTT.